The rows below give T cell receptor beta chains drawn from one sample of a study of OX40 agonist ivuxolimab in advanced cancers. The data were produced by immunoSEQ multiplex PCR, yet TCRdb's version contains in-frame clones alone and is incomplete. This table holds 90,000 to 130,000 clones, about nine tenths found once. Source: CD4+ or CD8+ T cells sorted from blood, taken in a trial of the OX40 agonist ivuxolimab. These receptors were collected from an adult with an advanced solid tumor such as melanoma, head and neck, liver or kidney cancer. Both conserved end residues are part of each CDR3. A D gene is named only where the DNA matches it firmly. Clone size is shown for a subset of rows, as once, few, many or a class of expanded clone.

j_call clone_size d_call v_call cdr3_aa cdr3_nt
TRBJ2-1 once - TRBV7-9 CASSLDAGINEQFF TGTGCCAGCAGCTTAGACGCAGGGATCAATGAGCAGTTCTTC
TRBJ1-6 - TRBD1 TRBV5-4 CASSRTGGFYNSPLHF TGTGCCAGCAGCCGGACAGGGGGCTTCTATAATTCACCCCTCCACTTT
TRBJ2-2 - - TRBV7-3 CASPTRGAGGFSTGELFF TGTGCCAGCCCCACTCGGGGGGCAGGGGGCTTCAGCACCGGGGAGCTGTTTTTT
TRBJ1-2 few - TRBV5-6 CASSLGSVDSYTF TGTGCCAGCAGCCTTGGTTCCGTTGATAGTTACACCTTC
TRBJ2-7 - - TRBV5-5 CASSLLGYEQYF TGTGCCAGCAGCTTGTTGGGCTACGAGCAGTACTTC
TRBJ1-2 - - TRBV30 CAWTPRDRNNYGYTF TGTGCCTGGACGCCCCGAGACAGGAATAACTATGGCTACACCTTC
TRBJ1-6 - - TRBV7-9 CASSLGGAGSPLHF TGTGCCAGCAGCTTGGGGGGCGCGGGTTCACCCCTCCACTTT
TRBJ1-1 - - TRBV19 CASSVAPGTRNTEAFF TGTGCCAGTAGTGTCGCCCCCGGGACACGAAACACTGAAGCTTTCTTT
TRBJ1-1 - - TRBV6-1 CASSRSGTEAFF TGTGCCAGCAGCCGCAGTGGAACTGAAGCTTTCTTT
TRBJ1-1 - - TRBV23-1 CASNQTGAVRRTEAFF TGCGCCAGCAACCAAACGGGGGCAGTCAGAAGGACTGAAGCTTTCTTT
TRBJ2-1 few - TRBV11-2 CASSFQTGVSDEQFF TGTGCCAGCAGCTTTCAAACGGGAGTGTCGGATGAGCAGTTCTTC
TRBJ1-5 - - TRBV19 CASSIYLLRDSNQPQHF TGTGCCAGTAGTATATACCTCCTCCGGGACAGCAATCAGCCCCAGCATTTT